This T cell receptor (beta chain) was recorded in a study of blood T cell repertoires in COVID-19. Across the whole study: Sample material is recorded as cDNA or gDNA derived from T cells, B-cell-depleted T cells, or PBMCs.

The germline V gene has CDR1 SGHRS and CDR2 YFSETQ. V shed 3 bases and J 2 bases; nucleotides not matched to a gene: 2. This CDR3 has 15 residues. Methods used by the authors: Scientists estimated how many nucleated cells there were by amplifying reference gene primers. The repertoire was sequenced with immunoSEQ multiplex PCR; TCRdb's copy has only in-frame clones and lacks some. V and J calls and clone size come straight from that table; D and trimming were deduced from the DNA. Among 220,000 or so clones listed, roughly nine tenths were seen once. This clone was seen only once. Sequencing used peripheral blood. The chain carries TRBV5-1 and TRBJ1-3; 10 bases match TRBD1. The receptor was isolated from a man aged 55-75 years with COVID-19, enrolled during active disease. This chain's CDR3 is CASSSGQGAGNTIYF. The CDR3, as DNA: TGCGCCAGCAGCTCAGGACAGGGGGCTGGAAACACCATATATTTT.